The clone carrying this TCR beta chain occurred once. The record originates from a study of blood T cell repertoires in COVID-19. About the study: COVID-19 samples, acute and convalescent, were from the United States, Italy and Spain.

Germline V gives CDR1 SGHTA, CDR2 FQGNSA. V trimming: 5 bases; J trimming: 8 bases; junction bases outside the gene matches: 13. This CDR3 is built from 15 residues. Methods used by the authors: Counts of nucleated cells, estimated from reference gene primer amplification, were obtained. Repertoires were generated with immunoSEQ multiplex PCR, while TCRdb's copy carries only in-frame clones and drops some. Clone size and V and J calls were adopted from that table, with D and trimming inferred from the DNA. This sample has 90,000 to 100,000 clones, with 81% found just once. The chain combines TRBV7-2 with TRBJ1-2, with 8 bases that match TRBD1. The clonotype originates from a woman older than 75 with acute or convalescent COVID-19. The sample taken for sequencing was peripheral blood. The CDR3 sequence is CASSLEGGTGGGYTF. CDR3 in DNA: TGTGCCAGCAGCCTAGAGGGGGGGACAGGAGGCGGCTACACCTTC.